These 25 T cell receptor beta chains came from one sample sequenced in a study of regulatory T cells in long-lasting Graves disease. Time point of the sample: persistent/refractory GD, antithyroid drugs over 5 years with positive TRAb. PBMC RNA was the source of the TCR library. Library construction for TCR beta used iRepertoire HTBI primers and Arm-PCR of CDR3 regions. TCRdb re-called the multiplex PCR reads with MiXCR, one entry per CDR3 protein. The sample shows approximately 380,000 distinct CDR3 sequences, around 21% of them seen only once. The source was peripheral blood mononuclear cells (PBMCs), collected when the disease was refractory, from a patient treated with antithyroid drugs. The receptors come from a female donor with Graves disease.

The CDR3 spells CASIGAGTGRYEQYF. In DNA, the CDR3 is TGTGCCAGTATAGGAGCCGGGACAGGCCGCTACGAGCAGTACTTC. V gene TRBV19 combines with J gene TRBJ2-7; 8 nucleotides line up with TRBD1. In germline, CDR1 is LNHDA, CDR2 SQIVND (reference sequence). The V gene end was trimmed by 7 bases and the J gene end by 3 bases; junction bases not matched to a gene: 11. CDR3 length: 15 residues.

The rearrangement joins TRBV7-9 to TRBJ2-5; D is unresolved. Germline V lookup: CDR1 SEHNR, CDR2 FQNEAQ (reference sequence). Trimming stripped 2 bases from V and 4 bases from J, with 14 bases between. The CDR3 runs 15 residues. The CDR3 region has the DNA TGTGCCAGCAGCTTAAGTTTAGGCTTGGGAGAGACCCAGTACTTC. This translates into CASSLSLGLGETQYF.

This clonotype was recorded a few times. The CDR3 DNA reads as TGCGCCACCTCCATTTCGGGGGGCTGGGCCGGGGAGCTGTTTTTT. Its translation is CATSISGGWAGELFF. This rearrangement joins TRBV5-1 to TRBJ2-2; D perhaps matches TRBD2 (7 bases). The length of the CDR3 is 15 residues. Germline lookup yields CDR1 SGHRS and CDR2 YFSETQ. V lost 9 bases to trimming and J lost 6 bases, with 21 bases between them.

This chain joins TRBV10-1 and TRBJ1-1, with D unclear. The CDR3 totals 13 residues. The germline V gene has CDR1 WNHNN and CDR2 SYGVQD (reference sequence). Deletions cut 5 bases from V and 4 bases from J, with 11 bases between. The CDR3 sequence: CASSFGRSTEAFF. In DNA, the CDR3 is TGCGCCAGCAGTTTTGGGCGTTCCACTGAAGCTTTCTTT.

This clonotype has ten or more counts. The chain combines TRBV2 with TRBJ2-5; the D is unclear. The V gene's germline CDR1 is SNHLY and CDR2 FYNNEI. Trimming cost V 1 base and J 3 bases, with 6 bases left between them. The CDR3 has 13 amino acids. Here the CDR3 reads CASSEVRKETQYF. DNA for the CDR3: TGTGCCAGCAGTGAAGTGCGTAAAGAGACCCAGTACTTC.

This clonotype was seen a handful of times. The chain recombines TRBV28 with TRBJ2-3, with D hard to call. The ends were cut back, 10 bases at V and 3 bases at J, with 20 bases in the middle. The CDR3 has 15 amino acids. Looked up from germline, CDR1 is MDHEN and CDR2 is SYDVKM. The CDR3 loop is CAISLGVRVTDTQYF. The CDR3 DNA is TGTGCCATAAGCTTAGGAGTAAGGGTAACAGATACGCAGTATTTT.

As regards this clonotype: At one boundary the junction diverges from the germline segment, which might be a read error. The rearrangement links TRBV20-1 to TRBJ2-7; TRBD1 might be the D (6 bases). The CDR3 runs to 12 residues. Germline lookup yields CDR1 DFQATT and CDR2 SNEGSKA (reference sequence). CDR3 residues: CSARDRSHEQYF. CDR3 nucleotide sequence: TGCAGTGCCAGAGACAGGTCCCACGAGCAGTACTTC.

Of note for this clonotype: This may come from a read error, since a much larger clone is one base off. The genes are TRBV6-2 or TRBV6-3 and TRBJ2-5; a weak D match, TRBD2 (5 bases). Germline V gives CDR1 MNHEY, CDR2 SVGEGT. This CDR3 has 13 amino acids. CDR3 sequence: CTSSEGGWGTQYF. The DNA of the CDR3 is TGTACCAGCAGTGAAGGAGGATGGGGGACCCAGTACTTC.

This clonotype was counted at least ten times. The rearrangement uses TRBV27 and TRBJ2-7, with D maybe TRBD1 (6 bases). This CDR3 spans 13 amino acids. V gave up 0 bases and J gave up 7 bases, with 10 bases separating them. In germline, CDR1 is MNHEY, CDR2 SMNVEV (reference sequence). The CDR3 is CASSLSRGWEQYF. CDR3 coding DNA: TGTGCCAGCAGTTTATCAAGGGGGTGGGAGCAGTACTTC.

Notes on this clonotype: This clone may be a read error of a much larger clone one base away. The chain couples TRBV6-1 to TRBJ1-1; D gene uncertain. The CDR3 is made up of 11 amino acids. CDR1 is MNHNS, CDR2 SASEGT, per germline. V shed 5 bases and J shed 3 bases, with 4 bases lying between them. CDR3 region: CASSIDTEAFF. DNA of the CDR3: TGTGCCAGCAGTATTGACACTGAAGCTTTCTTT.

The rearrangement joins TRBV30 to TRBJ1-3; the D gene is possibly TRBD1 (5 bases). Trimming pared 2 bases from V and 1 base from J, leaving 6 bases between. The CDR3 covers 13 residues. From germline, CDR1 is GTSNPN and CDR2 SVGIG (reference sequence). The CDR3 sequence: CAWSWGSGNTIYF. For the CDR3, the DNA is TGTGCCTGGAGTTGGGGGTCTGGAAACACCATATATTTT.

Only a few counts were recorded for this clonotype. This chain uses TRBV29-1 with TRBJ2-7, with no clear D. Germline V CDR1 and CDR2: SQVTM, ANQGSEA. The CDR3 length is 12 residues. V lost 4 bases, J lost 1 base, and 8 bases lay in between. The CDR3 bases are TGCAGCGTTGTTTACAGTTCCTACGAGCAGTACTTC. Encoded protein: CSVVYSSYEQYF.

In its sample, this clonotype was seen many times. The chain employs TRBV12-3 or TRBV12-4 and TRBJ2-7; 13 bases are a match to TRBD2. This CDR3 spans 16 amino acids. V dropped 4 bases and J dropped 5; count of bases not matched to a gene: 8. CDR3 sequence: CASSSTSGRTGNEQYF. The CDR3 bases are TGTGCCAGCAGTTCGACTAGCGGGAGGACGGGGAACGAGCAGTACTTC.

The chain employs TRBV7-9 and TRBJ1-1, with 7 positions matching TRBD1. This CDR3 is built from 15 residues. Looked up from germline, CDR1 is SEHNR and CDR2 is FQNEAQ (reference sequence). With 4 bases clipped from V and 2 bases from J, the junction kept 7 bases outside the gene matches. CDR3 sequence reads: CASSSHGTANTEAFF. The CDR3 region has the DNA TGTGCCAGCAGCTCACATGGGACAGCCAACACTGAAGCTTTCTTT.

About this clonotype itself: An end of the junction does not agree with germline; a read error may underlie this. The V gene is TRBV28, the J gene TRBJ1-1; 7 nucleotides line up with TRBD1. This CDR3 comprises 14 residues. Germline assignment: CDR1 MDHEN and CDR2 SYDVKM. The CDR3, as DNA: TGTGCCAGCAGATATCGGGACAGCTCTGCTGAAGCTCTCTTT. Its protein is CASRYRDSSAEALF.

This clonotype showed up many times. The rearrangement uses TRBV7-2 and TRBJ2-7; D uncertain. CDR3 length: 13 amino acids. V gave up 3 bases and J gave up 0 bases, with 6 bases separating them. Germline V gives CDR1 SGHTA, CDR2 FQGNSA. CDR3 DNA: TGTGCCAGCAGCTTTTCCGTCTCCTACGAGCAGTACTTC. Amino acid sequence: CASSFSVSYEQYF.

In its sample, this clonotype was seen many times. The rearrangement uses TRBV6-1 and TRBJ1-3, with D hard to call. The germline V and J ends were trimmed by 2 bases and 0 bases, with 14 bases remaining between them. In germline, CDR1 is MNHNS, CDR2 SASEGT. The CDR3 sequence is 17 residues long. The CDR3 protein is CASSESRQLRSGNTIYF. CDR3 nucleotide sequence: TGTGCCAGCAGTGAATCTAGGCAGCTTCGCTCTGGAAACACCATATATTTT.

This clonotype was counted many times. DNA of the CDR3: TGTGCCAGCAGCTTAGGGGACAGTAACTATGGCTACACCTTC. It yields the protein CASSLGDSNYGYTF. The rearrangement joins TRBV7-9 to TRBJ1-2; 7 nucleotides align to TRBD1. The germline V gene encodes CDR1 SEHNR and CDR2 FQNEAQ (reference sequence). V lost 1 base and J lost 1; bases outside the gene matches: 0. The CDR3 runs to 14 residues.

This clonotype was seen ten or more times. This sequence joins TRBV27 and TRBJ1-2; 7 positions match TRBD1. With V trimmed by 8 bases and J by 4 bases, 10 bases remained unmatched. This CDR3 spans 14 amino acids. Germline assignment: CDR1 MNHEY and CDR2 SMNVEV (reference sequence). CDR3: CASGRDSGGYGYTF. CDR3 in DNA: TGTGCCAGCGGAAGGGACAGCGGGGGCTATGGCTACACCTTC.

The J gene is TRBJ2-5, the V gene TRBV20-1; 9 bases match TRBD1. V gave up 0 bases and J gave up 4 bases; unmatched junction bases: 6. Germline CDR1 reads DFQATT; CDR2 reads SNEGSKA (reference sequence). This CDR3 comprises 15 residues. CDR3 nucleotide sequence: TGCAGTGCTAGAGATCTGGGACAGGGAGTAGAGACCCAGTACTTC. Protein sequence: CSARDLGQGVETQYF.

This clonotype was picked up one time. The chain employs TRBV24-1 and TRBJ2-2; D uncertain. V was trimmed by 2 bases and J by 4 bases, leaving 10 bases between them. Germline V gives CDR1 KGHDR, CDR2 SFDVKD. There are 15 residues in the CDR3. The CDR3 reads CATSDSYTSTGELFF. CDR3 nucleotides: TGTGCCACCAGTGATTCCTACACGTCCACCGGGGAGCTGTTTTTT.

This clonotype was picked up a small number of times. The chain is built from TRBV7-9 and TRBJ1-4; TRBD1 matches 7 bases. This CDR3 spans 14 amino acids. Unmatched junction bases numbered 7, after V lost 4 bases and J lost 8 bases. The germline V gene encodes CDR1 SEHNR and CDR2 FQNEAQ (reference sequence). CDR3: CASSSRQGAEKLFF. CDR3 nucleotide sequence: TGTGCCAGCAGCTCCAGACAGGGCGCGGAAAAACTGTTTTTT.

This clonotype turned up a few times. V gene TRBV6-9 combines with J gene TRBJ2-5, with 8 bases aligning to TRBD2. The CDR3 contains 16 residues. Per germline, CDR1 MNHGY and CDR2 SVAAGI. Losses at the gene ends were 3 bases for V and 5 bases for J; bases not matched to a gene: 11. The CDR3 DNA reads TGTGCCAGCAGTTACTCTCCAAGCGGGAGTTATGAGACCCAGTACTTC. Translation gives CASSYSPSGSYETQYF.

In DNA form, the CDR3 reads TGTGCCAGCAGCCTGGGAGGGGTGCATAATTCACCCCTCCACTTT. Amino acid sequence: CASSLGGVHNSPLHF. The V gene is TRBV27, the J gene TRBJ1-6; possibly TRBD1 for D (5 bases). The germline CDR1 and CDR2 sequences are MNHEY and SMNVEV (reference sequence). Trimming removed 6 bases at V and 5 bases at J, with 14 bases between. The CDR3 loop spans 15 amino acids.

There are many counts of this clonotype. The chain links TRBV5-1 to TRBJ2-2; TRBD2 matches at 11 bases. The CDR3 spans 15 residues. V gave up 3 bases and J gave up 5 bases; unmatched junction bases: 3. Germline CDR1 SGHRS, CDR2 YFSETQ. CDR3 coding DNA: TGCGCCAGCAGCTGGGGGACTAGCGGAACCGGGGAGCTGTTTTTT. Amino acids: CASSWGTSGTGELFF.